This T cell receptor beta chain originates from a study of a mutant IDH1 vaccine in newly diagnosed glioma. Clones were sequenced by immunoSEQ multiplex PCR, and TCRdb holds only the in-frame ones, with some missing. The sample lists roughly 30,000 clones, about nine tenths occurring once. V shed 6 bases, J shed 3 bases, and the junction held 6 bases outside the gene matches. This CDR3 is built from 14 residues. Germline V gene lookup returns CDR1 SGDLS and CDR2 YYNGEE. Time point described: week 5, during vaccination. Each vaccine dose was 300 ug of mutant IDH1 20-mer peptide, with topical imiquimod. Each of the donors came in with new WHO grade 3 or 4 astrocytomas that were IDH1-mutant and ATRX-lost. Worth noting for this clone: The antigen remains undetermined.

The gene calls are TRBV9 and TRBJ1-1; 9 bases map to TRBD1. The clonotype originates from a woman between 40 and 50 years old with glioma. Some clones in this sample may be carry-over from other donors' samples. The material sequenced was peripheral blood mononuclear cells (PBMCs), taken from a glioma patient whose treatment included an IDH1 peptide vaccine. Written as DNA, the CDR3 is TGTGCCAGCATTTTAACAGGGGGCCACACTGAAGCTTTCTTT. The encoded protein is CASILTGGHTEAFF.